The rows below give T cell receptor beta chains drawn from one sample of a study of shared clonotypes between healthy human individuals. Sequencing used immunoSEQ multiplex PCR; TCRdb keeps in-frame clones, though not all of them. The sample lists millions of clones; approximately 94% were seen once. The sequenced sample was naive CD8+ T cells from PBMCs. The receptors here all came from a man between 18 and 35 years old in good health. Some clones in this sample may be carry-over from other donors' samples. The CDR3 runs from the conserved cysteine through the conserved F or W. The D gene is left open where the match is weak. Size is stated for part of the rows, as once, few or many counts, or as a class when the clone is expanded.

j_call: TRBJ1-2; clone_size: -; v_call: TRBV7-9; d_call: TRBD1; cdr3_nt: TGTGCCAGCAGCTCCCCGACCCCGACAGGGGGCACGGCGCATGGCTACACCTTC; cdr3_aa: CASSSPTPTGGTAHGYTF
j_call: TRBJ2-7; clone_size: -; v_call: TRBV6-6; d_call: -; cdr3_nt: TGTGCCAGCAGTTACAGGACTTCCACCGGGTACGAGCAGTACTTC; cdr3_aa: CASSYRTSTGYEQYF
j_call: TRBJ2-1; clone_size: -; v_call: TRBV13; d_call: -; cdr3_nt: TGTGCCAGCAGCCCGGAGGGGGATTACAATGAGCAGTTCTTC; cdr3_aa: CASSPEGDYNEQFF
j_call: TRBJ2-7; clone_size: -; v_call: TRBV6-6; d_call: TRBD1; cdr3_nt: TGTGCCAGCAGAGAGAACAGGGGAAGCTCCTACGAGCAGTACTTC; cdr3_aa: CASRENRGSSYEQYF
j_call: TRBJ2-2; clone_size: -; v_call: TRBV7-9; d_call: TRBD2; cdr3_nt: TGTGCCAGCAGCTTAGCCGGCGGGAGGGTCACCGGGGAGCTGTTTTTT; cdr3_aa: CASSLAGGRVTGELFF
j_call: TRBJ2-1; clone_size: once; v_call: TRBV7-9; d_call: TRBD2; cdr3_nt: TGTGCCAGCAGCTCCGGGACTAGTGGCTACAATGAGCAGTTCTTC; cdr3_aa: CASSSGTSGYNEQFF
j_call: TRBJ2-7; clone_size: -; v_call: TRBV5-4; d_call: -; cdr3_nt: TGTGCCAGCAGCCAAGGCTCCTACGAGCAGTACTTC; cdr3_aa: CASSQGSYEQYF
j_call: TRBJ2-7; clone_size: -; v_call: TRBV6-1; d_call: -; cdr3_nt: TGTGCCAGCATGGGCAGAGGCAAGATTGGTCAGTACTTC; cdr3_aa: CASMGRGKIGQYF
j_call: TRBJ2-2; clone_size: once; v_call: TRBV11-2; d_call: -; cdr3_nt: TGTGCCAGCAGCTTAGATTCCCGGTCCGGGGAGCTGTTTTTT; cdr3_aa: CASSLDSRSGELFF
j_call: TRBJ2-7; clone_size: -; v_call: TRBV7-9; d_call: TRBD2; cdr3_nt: TGTGCCAGCAGCTACGGGACTAGCGGGACCTACGAGCAGTACTTC; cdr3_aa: CASSYGTSGTYEQYF
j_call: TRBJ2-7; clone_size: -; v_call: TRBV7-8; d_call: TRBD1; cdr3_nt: TGTGCCAGCAGCTTAGGAAGATGGGACAGGGAAATCTACGAGCAGTACTTC; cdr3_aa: CASSLGRWDREIYEQYF
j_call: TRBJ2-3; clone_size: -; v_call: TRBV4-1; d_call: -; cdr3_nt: TGCGCCAGCAGCCAAGATTTAAGGCAGGGAAGCACAGATACGCAGTATTTT; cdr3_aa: CASSQDLRQGSTDTQYF
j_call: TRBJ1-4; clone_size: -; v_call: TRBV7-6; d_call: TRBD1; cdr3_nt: TGTGCCAGCAGCCTACCGACAGGGCGCGAGAAGGTACTGTTTTTT; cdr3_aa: CASSLPTGREKVLFF
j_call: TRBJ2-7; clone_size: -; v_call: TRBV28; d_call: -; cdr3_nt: TGTGCCAGCACCATGGAGGGGGAGGCCTACGAGCAGTACTTC; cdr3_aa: CASTMEGEAYEQYF
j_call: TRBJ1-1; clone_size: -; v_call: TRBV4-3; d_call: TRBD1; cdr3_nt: TGCGCCAGCAGCCAAAAGGGGGCCACTGAAGCTTTCTTT; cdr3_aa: CASSQKGATEAFF
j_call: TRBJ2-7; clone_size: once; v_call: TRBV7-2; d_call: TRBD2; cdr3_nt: TGTGCCAGCAGCTTGGCTAGCGGGAGGTTGTGGGAGCAGTACTTC; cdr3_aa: CASSLASGRLWEQYF
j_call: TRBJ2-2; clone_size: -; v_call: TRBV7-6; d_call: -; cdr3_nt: TGTGCCAGCAGCTTAGTCTCCGGACCCCGGCACGGGGAGCTGTTTTTT; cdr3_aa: CASSLVSGPRHGELFF
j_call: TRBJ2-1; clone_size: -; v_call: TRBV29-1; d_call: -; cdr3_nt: TGCAGCGTTGAAGATCCACTAGCATCGAGGATCTACAATGAGCAGTTCTTC; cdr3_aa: CSVEDPLASRIYNEQFF
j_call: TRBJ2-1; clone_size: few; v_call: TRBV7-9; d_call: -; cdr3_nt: TGTGCCAGCAGCGTTATCAGGGTTTGGGATGAGCAGTTCTTC; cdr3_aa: CASSVIRVWDEQFF
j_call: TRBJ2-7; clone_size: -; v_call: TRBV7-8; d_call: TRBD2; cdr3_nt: TGTGCCAGCAGCTTAGCGCAACTAGCGGGGTACGAGCAGTACTTC; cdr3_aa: CASSLAQLAGYEQYF
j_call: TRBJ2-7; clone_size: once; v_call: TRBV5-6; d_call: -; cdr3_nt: TGTGCCAGCAGCTTAGGGGACACAACCTACGAGCAGTACTTC; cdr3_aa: CASSLGDTTYEQYF
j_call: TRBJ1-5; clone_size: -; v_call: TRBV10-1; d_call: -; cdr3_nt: TGCGCCAGCCCCGATTCAAAGACAGGCTCTTATAGCAATCAGCCCCAGCATTTT; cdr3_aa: CASPDSKTGSYSNQPQHF
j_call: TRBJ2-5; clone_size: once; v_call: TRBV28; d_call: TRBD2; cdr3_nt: TGTGCCAGCAGCGAGGGACTAGCGGAAATCCAAGAGACCCAGTACTTC; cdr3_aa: CASSEGLAEIQETQYF
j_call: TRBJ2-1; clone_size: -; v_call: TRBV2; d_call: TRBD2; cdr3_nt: TGTGCCAGCAGCAACTCCTGGGGGGGAGTGAGGTACAATGAGCAGTTCTTC; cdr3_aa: CASSNSWGGVRYNEQFF
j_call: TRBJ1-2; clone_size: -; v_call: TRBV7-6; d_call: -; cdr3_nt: TGTGCCAGCAGCTTAGGAGCTAACTATGGCTACACCTTC; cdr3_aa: CASSLGANYGYTF
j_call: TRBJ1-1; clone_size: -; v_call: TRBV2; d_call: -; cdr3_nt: TGTGCCAGCAGTGATTGGTCAGCTTTCTTT; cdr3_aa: CASSDWSAFF
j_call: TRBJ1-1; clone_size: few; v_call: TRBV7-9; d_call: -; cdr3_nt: TGTGCCAGCAGCTTAGCGGAGGGAATTAACACTGAAGCTTTCTTT; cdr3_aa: CASSLAEGINTEAFF
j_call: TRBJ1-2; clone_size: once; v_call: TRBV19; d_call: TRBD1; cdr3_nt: TGTGCCAGTAGTCCCCCGGACAGGGGTTATGGCTACACCTTC; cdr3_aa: CASSPPDRGYGYTF
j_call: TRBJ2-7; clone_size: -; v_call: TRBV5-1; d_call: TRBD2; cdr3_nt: TGCGCCAGCAGCCCCGAAGGGACTAGCGGACTCTCCTACGAGCAGTACTTC; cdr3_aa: CASSPEGTSGLSYEQYF
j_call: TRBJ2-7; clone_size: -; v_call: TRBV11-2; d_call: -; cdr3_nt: TGTGCCAGCAGCTTAAGCCCGGCTTTATTCTACGAGCAGTACTTC; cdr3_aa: CASSLSPALFYEQYF
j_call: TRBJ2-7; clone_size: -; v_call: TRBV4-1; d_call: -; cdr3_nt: TGCGCCAGCAGCCAAGAGGACTCAAGCTCCTACGAGCAGTACTTC; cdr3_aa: CASSQEDSSSYEQYF
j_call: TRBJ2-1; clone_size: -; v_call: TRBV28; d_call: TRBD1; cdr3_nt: TGTGCCAGCAGAACCGACAGGGGGCCCCACAATGAGCAGTTCTTC; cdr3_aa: CASRTDRGPHNEQFF
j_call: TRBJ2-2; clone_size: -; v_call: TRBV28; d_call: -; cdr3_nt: TGTGCCAGCAACCCGAGGAGCGGCCTGAGAGCCGGGGAGCTGTTTTTT; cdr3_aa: CASNPRSGLRAGELFF
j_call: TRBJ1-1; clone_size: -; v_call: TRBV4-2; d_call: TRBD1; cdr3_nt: TGTGCCAGCAGCCAAGATGGCAGGGGGCCTGAAGCTTTCTTT; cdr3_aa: CASSQDGRGPEAFF
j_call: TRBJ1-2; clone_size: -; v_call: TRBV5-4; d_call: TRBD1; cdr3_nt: TGTGCCAGCACCTTTAAGGGGGCGGGCTATGGCTACACCTTC; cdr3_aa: CASTFKGAGYGYTF
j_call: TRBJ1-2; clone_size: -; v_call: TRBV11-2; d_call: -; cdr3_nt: TGTGCCAGCAGCTTAAATTCGAGGGCGGAATATGGCTACACCTTC; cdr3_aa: CASSLNSRAEYGYTF
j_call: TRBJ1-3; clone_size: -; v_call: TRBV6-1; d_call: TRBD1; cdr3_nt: TGTGCCAGCACTGAAGACAGGGGGTCTGGAAACACCATATATTTT; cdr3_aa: CASTEDRGSGNTIYF
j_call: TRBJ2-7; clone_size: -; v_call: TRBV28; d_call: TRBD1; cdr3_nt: TGTGCCAGCAGATGGGACAGGGGTACTTACGAGCAGTACTTC; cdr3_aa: CASRWDRGTYEQYF
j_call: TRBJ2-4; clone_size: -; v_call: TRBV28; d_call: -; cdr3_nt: TGTGCCAGCAGTTTCAGACTCCCAGGGAGGTACATTCAGTACTTC; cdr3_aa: CASSFRLPGRYIQYF
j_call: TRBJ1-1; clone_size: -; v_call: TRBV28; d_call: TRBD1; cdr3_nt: TGTGCCAGCAGGCTACGGACAGGGGGCCCCCTGAACACTGAAGCTTTCTTT; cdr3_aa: CASRLRTGGPLNTEAFF
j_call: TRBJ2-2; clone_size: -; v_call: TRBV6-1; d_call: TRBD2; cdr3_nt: TGTGCCGGGAGGGGATCGAACACCGGGGAGCTGTTTTTT; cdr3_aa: CAGRGSNTGELFF
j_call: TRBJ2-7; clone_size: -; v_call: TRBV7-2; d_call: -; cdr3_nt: TGTGCCAGCAGCTTAAATAACGAGCAGTACTTC; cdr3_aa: CASSLNNEQYF
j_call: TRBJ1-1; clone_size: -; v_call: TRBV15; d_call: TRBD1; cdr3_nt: TGTGCCACCAGCACCACAGGGGATAACACTGAAGCTTTCTTT; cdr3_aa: CATSTTGDNTEAFF
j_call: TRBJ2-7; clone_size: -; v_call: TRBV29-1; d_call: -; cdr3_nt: TGCAGCGTTTTGGGCAGAACCGTATACGAGCAGTACTTC; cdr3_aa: CSVLGRTVYEQYF
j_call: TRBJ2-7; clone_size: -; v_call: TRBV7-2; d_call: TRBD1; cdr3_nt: TGTGCCAGCAGCCAGCCAGGACAGGGGGGAGGTTACGAGCAGTACTTC; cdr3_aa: CASSQPGQGGGYEQYF
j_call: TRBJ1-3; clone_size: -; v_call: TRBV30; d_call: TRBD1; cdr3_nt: TGTGCCCGTAGGGACAGGGGTGGAAACACCATATATTTT; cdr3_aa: CARRDRGGNTIYF
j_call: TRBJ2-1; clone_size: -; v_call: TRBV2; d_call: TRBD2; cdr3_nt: TGTGCCAGCAGTTCTAGCGGGAGGGACAATGAGCAGTTCTTC; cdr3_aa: CASSSSGRDNEQFF
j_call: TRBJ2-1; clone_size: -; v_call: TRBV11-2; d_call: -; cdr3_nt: TGTGCCAGCAGCTTACCAGACAATGAGCAGTTCTTC; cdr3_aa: CASSLPDNEQFF